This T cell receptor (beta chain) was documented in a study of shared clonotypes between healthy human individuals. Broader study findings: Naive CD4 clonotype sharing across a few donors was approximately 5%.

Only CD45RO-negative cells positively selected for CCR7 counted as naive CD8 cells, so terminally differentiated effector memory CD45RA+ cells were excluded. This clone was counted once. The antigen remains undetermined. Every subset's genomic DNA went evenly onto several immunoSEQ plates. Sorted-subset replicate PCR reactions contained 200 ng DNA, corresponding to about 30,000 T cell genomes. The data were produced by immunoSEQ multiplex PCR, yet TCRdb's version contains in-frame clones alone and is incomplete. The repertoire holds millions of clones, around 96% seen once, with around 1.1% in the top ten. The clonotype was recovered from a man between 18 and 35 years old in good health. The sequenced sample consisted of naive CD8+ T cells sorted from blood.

The CDR3 is CASSLLGPENTGELFF. The CDR3 DNA reads TGTGCCAGCAGCTTACTGGGACCCGAGAACACCGGGGAGCTGTTTTTT. The chain uses TRBV13 and TRBJ2-2; D tentatively reads TRBD1 or TRBD2 (5 bases each). The CDR3 has 16 residues. The V and J ends lost 2 bases and 1 base respectively, with 11 bases between them. The germline gives CDR1 PRHDT, CDR2 FYEKMQ (reference sequence).